This TCR beta chain was sequenced for a study of cytomegalovirus exposure and HLA in healthy donors. Study observations and caveats: A missense DCLRE1C variant was associated with V- and J-gene trimming of TCR beta chains in a later analysis, and an independent cohort replicated the association. It was confirmed in vitro that a few of the CMV-associated chains were specific for CMV antigens.

13 Jbeta primers and 60 Vbeta primers were used for the PCR. This table comes from immunoSEQ multiplex PCR, and its TCRdb copy is limited to in-frame clones, with some not included. Altogether some 180,000 clones are present, around 78% being singletons, with the ten largest covering over 12%. On this clone itself: Its target is not known.

The TCR was taken from a woman aged 30 to 39 in good health and CMV-seropositive. The material sequenced was PBMCs.

CDR3 sequence: CASSFGTDSYEQYF. The DNA of the CDR3 is TGTGCCAGCAGTTTCGGGACTGACTCCTACGAGCAGTACTTC. The rearrangement uses TRBV28 and TRBJ2-7; tentatively, D is TRBD2 (6 bases). Trimming took off 3 bases at V and 0 bases at J, with 9 bases between the two ends. Germline CDR1 and CDR2: MDHEN and SYDVKM. This CDR3 has 14 amino acids.